The 17 T cell receptor beta chains reported below all come from one sample, sequenced in a study of T cells expressing NK-cell markers. TCRdb reprocessed the 5' RACE reads and keeps a single row for each CDR3 protein, giving no DNA. With 120,000 to 150,000 distinct CDR3 sequences in the sample, the ten largest clones hold 12%. Input material: blood T cells: a sorted CD56 or NKG2C T cell subset, CD4+ or CD8+ T cells, or bulk PBMC T cells (not recorded which). The receptors derive from a man aged 18-30 years in good health.

The J gene is TRBJ2-7, the V gene TRBV9; as DNA is missing, the TRBD1 call by TCRdb cannot be tested. Germline V lookup: CDR1 SGDLS, CDR2 YYNGEE. The CDR3 length is 16 residues. The CDR3 protein is CASSVDWTGGLDEQYF.

V is TRBV29-1 and J is TRBJ2-7; TCRdb proposes TRBD1, but this gene call is untestable without DNA. The CDR3 loop spans 12 amino acids. CDR1 and CDR2 (germline): SQVTM, ANQGSEA. CDR3 protein: CSVPVGDYEQYF.

This chain links TRBV20-1 with TRBJ2-1; absent DNA, TCRdb's TRBD1 call cannot be checked. This CDR3 contains 15 residues. Looked up from germline, CDR1 is DFQATT and CDR2 is SNEGSKA (reference sequence). The CDR3 sequence: CSAREGPLSYNEQFF.

The gene calls are TRBV14 and TRBJ2-5. The CDR3 is made up of 13 amino acids. Germline CDR1 SGHDN, CDR2 FVKESK. CDR3 protein: CASSQYKLETQYF.

The rearrangement links TRBV15 to TRBJ2-5. This CDR3 has 14 amino acids. Germline V gives CDR1 LNHNV, CDR2 YYDKDF (reference sequence). The CDR3 protein is CATSPSWIQETQYF.

The chain has TRBV19 and TRBJ2-1; absent DNA, TCRdb's TRBD1 call cannot be checked. Per germline, CDR1 LNHDA and CDR2 SQIVND (reference sequence). The CDR3 totals 13 residues. CDR3 sequence: CASSIAGINEQFF.

The rearrangement joins TRBV11-3 to TRBJ1-5; there is no DNA to check the TCRdb D call of TRBD1. Per germline, CDR1 SGHNT and CDR2 YENEEA. The length of the CDR3 is 12 residues. This CDR3 is CASSGGPGPQHF.

The chain combines TRBV6-5 with TRBJ1-1; TCRdb picks TRBD1, but there is no DNA to check that call. The CDR3 is made up of 15 amino acids. CDR1 and CDR2 (germline): MNHEY, SVGAGI. The CDR3 sequence is CASSYWGGENTEAFF.

The rearrangement uses TRBV7-9 and TRBJ2-1; the TCRdb D gene call, TRBD2, has no DNA to confirm it. The germline CDR1 and CDR2 sequences are SEHNR and FQNEAQ (reference sequence). The CDR3 spans 16 residues. The CDR3: CASSRPGLADYNEQFF. Full variable domain (remainder filled in from reference TRBV7-9 and TRBJ2-1): DTGVSQNPRHKITKRGQNVTFRCDPISEHNRLYWYRQTLGQGPEFLTYFQNEAQLEKSRLLSDRFSAERPKGSFSTLEIQRTEQGDSAMYLCASSRPGLADYNEQFFGPGTRLTVL.

The chain employs TRBV7-9 and TRBJ2-5; TCRdb lists TRBD2, though no DNA is available to test this call. CDR3 length equals 15 residues. Germline-derived CDR1 and CDR2 are SEHNR and FQNEAQ (reference sequence). CDR3: CASSLVATSEETQYF. The whole variable domain, remainder taken from reference TRBV7-9 and TRBJ2-5, is DTGVSQNPRHKITKRGQNVTFRCDPISEHNRLYWYRQTLGQGPEFLTYFQNEAQLEKSRLLSDRFSAERPKGSFSTLEIQRTEQGDSAMYLCASSLVATSEETQYFGPGTRLLVL.

The chain uses TRBV27 and TRBJ2-7; TCRdb's D call, TRBD2, is unchecked because there is no DNA. Germline loops: CDR1 MNHEY, CDR2 SMNVEV (reference sequence). The CDR3 extends over 14 amino acids. CDR3 sequence reads: CASSLSSGYYEQYF.

The chain is built from TRBV20-1 and TRBJ2-1. CDR1 is DFQATT, CDR2 SNEGSKA, per germline (reference sequence). This CDR3 region has 11 residues. The CDR3 reads CSARDSHEQFF.

This sequence joins TRBV19 and TRBJ2-1; TCRdb picks TRBD2, but there is no DNA to check that call. Germline V gene lookup returns CDR1 LNHDA and CDR2 SQIVND (reference sequence). The CDR3 is 17 amino acids. This CDR3 is CASSSLWVAGGRNEQFF.

The rearrangement uses TRBV4-3 and TRBJ1-4; with no DNA, the TCRdb D assignment of TRBD1 cannot be verified. The CDR3 covers 15 residues. From germline, CDR1 is LGHNA and CDR2 YSLEER. The CDR3 region is CASSHDPGKNEKLFF.

V and J are TRBV5-1 and TRBJ1-1; the TCRdb D gene call, TRBD1, has no DNA to confirm it. Germline V gene lookup returns CDR1 SGHRS and CDR2 YFSETQ. This CDR3 contains 16 residues. Here the CDR3 reads CASSLGGQGGGTEAFF.

The rearrangement links TRBV6-4 to TRBJ2-2. The CDR3 length is 16 residues. The germline CDR1 and CDR2 sequences are MRHNA and SNTAGT. The CDR3 here is CASSDQPFLYTGELFF.

The chain has TRBV5-1 and TRBJ2-1; there is no DNA to check the TCRdb D call of TRBD2. CDR1 is SGHRS and CDR2 is YFSETQ in the germline V gene. The CDR3 is made up of 12 amino acids. CDR3 region: CASSLWGVEQFF.